Detailed here is one TCR beta chain. This sample is part of a study of shared T cell receptors in the human thymus. This CDR3 contains 13 residues. The ends were cut back, 8 bases at V and 1 base at J, with 11 bases in the middle. The germline CDR1 and CDR2 sequences are MNHEY and SMNVEV (reference sequence). The method was immunoSEQ multiplex PCR; TCRdb's version includes in-frame clones alone and lacks a portion of them. Of about 400,000 clones listed, about 95% were seen once; the top ten hold roughly 0.021%. Specimen: thymocytes. This TCR was sampled from a human donor. The V call is TRBV27, the J call TRBJ1-1, with a possible D match to TRBD1 (6 bases). CDR3 nucleotide sequence: TGTGCCAGCCAGGGGCGTGGGAACACTGAAGCTTTCTTT. It is translated as CASQGRGNTEAFF.